Each of the 20 T cell receptor beta chains below was sequenced from the same sample in a study of cytomegalovirus exposure and HLA in healthy donors. Primers included in the PCR were 60 Vbeta and 13 Jbeta primers. The repertoire was sequenced with immunoSEQ multiplex PCR; TCRdb's copy has only in-frame clones and lacks some. The table lists 200,000 to 300,000 clones, roughly 81% of them singletons. The sample comprised PBMCs. The receptors stem from a girl aged 2 to 10 in good health and CMV-seronegative.

The chain links TRBV29-1 to TRBJ2-1; 9 nucleotides line up with TRBD1. The J segment lost 5 bases and the V segment lost 4 bases, leaving 6 bases of the junction unmatched. Germline V gives CDR1 SQVTM, CDR2 ANQGSEA. The CDR3 is 14 amino acids. Here the CDR3 reads CSVGGTGLHNEQFF. The CDR3 coding sequence is TGCAGCGTTGGAGGGACAGGGCTACACAATGAGCAGTTCTTC.

The rearrangement links TRBV9 to TRBJ2-2; possible D gene TRBD1, 6 bases. Germline V gives CDR1 SGDLS, CDR2 YYNGEE. V lost 1 base and J 5 bases, leaving 12 bases between the germline ends. The CDR3 length is 15 residues. CDR3 sequence: CASSVTGRGTGELFF. The CDR3 DNA sequence: TGTGCCAGCAGCGTAACAGGAAGGGGGACCGGGGAGCTGTTTTTT.

The count of this clone is one. The chain carries TRBV15 and TRBJ2-2, with D possibly TRBD1 on 5 matching bases. The ends were cut back, 6 bases at V and 6 bases at J, with 17 bases in the middle. Germline V gene lookup returns CDR1 LNHNV and CDR2 YYDKDF (reference sequence). The CDR3 runs 15 residues. In nucleotides, the CDR3 is TGTGCCACCAGGTACTGGACACAGGTCGCCGGGGAGCTGTTTTTT. As protein: CATRYWTQVAGELFF.

This clone has more than one count but fewer than ten. V gene TRBV4-1 combines with J gene TRBJ2-7, with 8 positions matching TRBD1. This CDR3 has 15 residues. CDR1 is MGHRA, CDR2 YSYEKL, per germline. V shed 0 bases and J 5 bases; nucleotides not matched to a gene: 6. Written as DNA, the CDR3 is TGCGCCAGCAGCCAAGACCCCAGGGGGCATAACGAGCAGTACTTC. Amino acid sequence: CASSQDPRGHNEQYF.

The CDR3 DNA reads as TGTGCCTGGAGTGACGGGTCCCCCTACGAGCAGTACTTC. This sequence encodes CAWSDGSPYEQYF. The V call is TRBV30, the J call TRBJ2-7; D unresolved. The CDR3 totals 13 residues. The V end was cut by 1 base, the J end by 2 bases, with 9 bases between. Germline values: CDR1 GTSNPN, CDR2 SVGIG (reference sequence). Based on the CDR3 plus reference TRBV30 and TRBJ2-7, the full variable domain is SQTIHQWPATLVQPVGSPLSLECTVEGTSNPNLYWYRQAAGRGLQLLFYSVGIGQISSEVPQNLSASRPQDRQFILSSKKLLLSDSGFYLCAWSDGSPYEQYFGPGTRLTVT.

CDR3 protein: CASSSSPDTQYF. In DNA form, the CDR3 reads TGTGCCAGCAGTTCTAGCCCAGATACGCAGTATTTT. The genes are TRBV6-5 and TRBJ2-3; D perhaps matches TRBD2 (5 bases). In germline, CDR1 is MNHEY, CDR2 SVGAGI. The length of the CDR3 is 12 residues. V lost 4 bases and J 4 bases, leaving 6 bases between the germline ends.

The rearrangement links TRBV5-1 to TRBJ1-1; possible D gene TRBD1, 6 bases. This CDR3 contains 13 residues. Deletions cut 4 bases from V and 4 bases from J, with 11 bases between. Germline V gene data show CDR1 as SGHRS and CDR2 as YFSETQ. The CDR3 region has the DNA TGCGCCAGCAGCACGCAGGGGATCACTGAAGCTTTCTTT. It encodes CASSTQGITEAFF.

For this clone: Within the sample, other DNA sequences also encode this same CDR3. The J gene is TRBJ2-5, the V gene TRBV5-1; 13 nucleotides agree with TRBD2. This CDR3 comprises 18 residues. Germline loops: CDR1 SGHRS, CDR2 YFSETQ. Trimming took 2 bases from V and 1 from J; bases not matched to a gene: 8. The CDR3 DNA reads TGCGCCAGCAGCTTAAATGGAGGACTAGCGGGAGCCCAAGAGACCCAGTACTTC. As protein: CASSLNGGLAGAQETQYF.

This clone was seen just once. The chain joins TRBV9 to TRBJ2-5; 15 nucleotides align to TRBD2. Germline-derived CDR1 and CDR2 are SGDLS and YYNGEE. The CDR3 sequence is 15 residues long. After removal of 4 bases from V and 3 bases from J, the junction contained 1 base not matched to a gene. The CDR3 region has the DNA TGTGCCAGCAGCCGGACTAGCGGGGGGGAAGAGACCCAGTACTTC. This codes for CASSRTSGGEETQYF.

The chain uses TRBV19 and TRBJ2-7; 12 bases are shared with TRBD2. The CDR3 contains 18 residues. Trimming removed 1 base from V and 3 bases from J; junction bases left unmatched: 10. Germline V gene sequence: CDR1 LNHDA, CDR2 SQIVND (reference sequence). CDR3 bases: TGTGCCAGTAGTATAGGGTTTAGGACTAGCGGGGCACGCTACGAGCAGTACTTC. Translation gives CASSIGFRTSGARYEQYF.

The chain combines TRBV5-6 with TRBJ1-1; a weak D match, TRBD1 (5 bases). V was clipped by 7 bases and J by 0 bases, with 16 bases between them. CDR1 is SGHDT, CDR2 YYEEEE, per germline. The CDR3 contains 15 residues. DNA of the CDR3: TGTGCCAGCTCGGGCTGGGGCAAAATGAACACTGAAGCTTTCTTT. The encoded protein is CASSGWGKMNTEAFF.

This clone was seen only once. The J gene is TRBJ2-2, the V gene TRBV27; 10 bases are shared with TRBD2. The CDR3 runs 15 residues. CDR1 is MNHEY and CDR2 is SMNVEV in the germline V gene (reference sequence). The trim removed 3 bases at V and 5 bases at J, leaving 3 bases unmatched. CDR3 sequence reads: CASSFSGRRTGELFF. The CDR3 nucleotides read TGTGCCAGCAGTTTTAGCGGGAGGCGGACCGGGGAGCTGTTTTTT.

The CDR3 here is CASSEVPAGGKFGTQYF. The CDR3 DNA follows: TGCGCCAGCAGTGAAGTTCCGGCAGGGGGCAAATTTGGGACCCAGTACTTC. This chain joins TRBV10-1 and TRBJ2-5; 8 nucleotides align to TRBD1. J gave up 7 bases and V 3 bases, and 16 bases lay outside the gene matches. The CDR3 loop spans 17 amino acids. Germline CDR1 is WNHNN and CDR2 is SYGVQD (reference sequence).

The V and J genes are TRBV10-3 and TRBJ2-5; possible D gene TRBD2, 6 bases. The CDR3 has 14 amino acids. Trimming cost V 4 bases and J 3 bases, with 12 bases left between them. CDR1 is ENHRY and CDR2 is SYGVKD in the germline V gene. The CDR3, as DNA: TGTGCCATCAGTGCGGGTTTAGCGGAAGAGACCCAGTACTTC. Protein product: CAISAGLAEETQYF.

The chain employs TRBV20-1 and TRBJ2-3; possible D gene TRBD1, 5 bases. V lost 7 bases and J 1 base, leaving 6 bases between the germline ends. CDR1 DFQATT and CDR2 SNEGSKA come from the germline V gene (reference sequence). The CDR3 runs to 11 residues. This CDR3 reads CSVTGTDTQYF. In DNA, the CDR3 is TGCAGTGTGACAGGCACAGATACGCAGTATTTT.

The chain couples TRBV5-4 to TRBJ1-5; D not certain. V was shortened by 4 bases and J by 9 bases, with 14 bases between the two germline ends. Germline V lookup: CDR1 SGHNT, CDR2 YYREEE (reference sequence). This CDR3 region has 13 residues. The CDR3: CASSTDGFSPQHF. The CDR3 nucleotides are TGTGCCAGCAGCACCGACGGGTTTTCGCCCCAGCATTTT.

The chain employs TRBV27 and TRBJ2-5, with 8 positions matching TRBD1. The DNA matches TRBJ2-7 better at its end, which makes the J call doubtful. This CDR3 has 13 amino acids. The germline gives CDR1 MNHEY, CDR2 SMNVEV (reference sequence). The CDR3 region is CASNGQGSYEQYF. CDR3 nucleotide sequence: TGTGCCAGCAATGGACAGGGTTCGTACGAGCAGTACTTC.

This clone was seen a handful of times. The chain uses TRBV10-2 and TRBJ2-7; TRBD2 aligns across 13 bases. Germline lookup yields CDR1 WSHSY and CDR2 SAAADI. The CDR3 has 15 residues. The V and J ends lost 5 bases and 6 bases, in that order; junction bases with no gene match: 7. The CDR3 loop reads CASSQLAGGPLEQYF. CDR3 DNA sequence: TGCGCCAGCAGTCAACTAGCGGGGGGGCCCCTCGAGCAGTACTTC.

The chain has TRBV5-1 and TRBJ2-7; TRBD2 might be the D (6 bases). Germline V gene data show CDR1 as SGHRS and CDR2 as YFSETQ. Trimming shortened V by 2 bases and J by 0 bases, and 15 bases separated the two germline ends. The CDR3 is 16 amino acids. In nucleotides, the CDR3 is TGCGCCAGCAGCTTCCCCCGGGACTTCAGCTCCTACGAGCAGTACTTC. Its translation is CASSFPRDFSSYEQYF.

This chain links TRBV18 with TRBJ1-5; D gene ambiguous. The germline V gene encodes CDR1 KGHSH and CDR2 LQKENI. Between the trimmed V and J ends, which lost 4 bases and 2 bases, there was a span of 12 bases. This CDR3 has 15 residues. Written as DNA, the CDR3 is TGTGCCAGCTCACGCACGGGAAGCCGCAATCAGCCCCAGCATTTT. Amino acid sequence: CASSRTGSRNQPQHF.